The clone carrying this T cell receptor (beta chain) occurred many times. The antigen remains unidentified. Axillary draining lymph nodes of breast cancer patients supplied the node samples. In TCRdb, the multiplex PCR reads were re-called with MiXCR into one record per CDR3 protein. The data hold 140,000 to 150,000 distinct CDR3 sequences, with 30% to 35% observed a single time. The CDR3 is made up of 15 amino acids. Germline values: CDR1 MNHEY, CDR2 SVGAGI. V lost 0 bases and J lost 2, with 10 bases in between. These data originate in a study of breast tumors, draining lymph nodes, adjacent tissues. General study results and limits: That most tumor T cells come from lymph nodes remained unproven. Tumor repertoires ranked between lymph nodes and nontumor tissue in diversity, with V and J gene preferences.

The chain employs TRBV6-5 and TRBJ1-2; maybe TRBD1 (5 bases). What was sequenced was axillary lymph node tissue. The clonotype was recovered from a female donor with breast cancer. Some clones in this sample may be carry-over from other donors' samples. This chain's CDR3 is CASSYSYRLNYGYTF. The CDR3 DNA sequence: TGTGCCAGCAGTTACTCTTACAGGCTGAACTATGGCTACACCTTC.